A single sample is the source of the 18 T cell receptor beta chains below, sequenced in a study of T-cell reconstitution after alpha-beta-depleted transplantation in children. Broader study findings: From newly produced T cells came most of the T-cell counts and diversity one year after transplant.

TCRbeta library construction was performed incorporating unique molecular identifiers. TCRdb passed the PCR reads through MiXCR, listing each CDR3 protein once. The table lists about 300,000 distinct CDR3 sequences, almost 8% of them singletons. Their antigen targets remain unknown. The input for sequencing was peripheral blood, taken 360 days after TCRalphabeta/CD19-depleted stem cell transplant. The receptors originated from a female patient aged 2-15 years who had a stem cell transplant for Fanconi anemia, so the T cells may come from the graft donor.

The chain links TRBV7-8 to TRBJ2-5; TRBD2 agrees at 9 bases. This CDR3 has 15 residues. Losses at the gene ends were 2 bases for V and 0 bases for J; bases not matched to a gene: 1. Germline loops: CDR1 SGHVS, CDR2 FQNEAQ. In nucleotides, the CDR3 is TGTGCCAGCAGCTTACTAGCGGGGTACCAAGAGACCCAGTACTTC. Residues: CASSLLAGYQETQYF.

This clonotype was counted many times. The chain is built from TRBV12-3 or TRBV12-4 and TRBJ2-7; weak D call: TRBD1 (6 bases). V was clipped by 6 bases and J by 0 bases, with 12 bases between them. This CDR3 is built from 14 residues. The CDR3 loop is CASRLGHSSYEQYF. CDR3 nucleotides: TGTGCCAGCAGGTTGGGACATAGCTCCTACGAGCAGTACTTC.

This clonotype occurred a few times. This chain uses TRBV11-2 with TRBJ1-3; D is ambiguous. The germline V and J ends were trimmed by 5 bases and 4 bases, with 21 bases remaining between them. This CDR3 has 17 amino acids. Germline V lookup: CDR1 SGHAT, CDR2 FQNNGV. The CDR3 DNA sequence: TGTGCCAGCAGCCTCATACTACCGGGCTCAGGAGGAAACACCATATATTTT. Protein: CASSLILPGSGGNTIYF.

This clonotype was recorded many times. This chain uses TRBV25-1 with TRBJ1-1; the D is unclear. The CDR3 totals 11 residues. CDR1 is MGHDK, CDR2 SYGVNS, per germline. Deletions cut 3 bases from V and 4 bases from J, with 3 bases between. The CDR3: CASSDTTEAFF. The CDR3 coding sequence is TGTGCCAGCAGTGATACCACTGAAGCTTTCTTT. The full variable domain, rest sourced from reference TRBV25-1 and TRBJ1-1, is EADIYQTPRYLVIGTGKKITLECSQTMGHDKMYWYQQDPGMELHLIHYSYGVNSTEKGDLSSESTVSRIRTEHFPLTLESARPSHTSQYLCASSDTTEAFFGQGTRLTVV.

This clonotype showed up many times. The chain has TRBV6-5 and TRBJ1-2; TRBD1 aligns across 8 bases. The J segment lost 8 bases and the V segment lost 6 bases, leaving 8 bases of the junction unmatched. CDR3 length equals 13 residues. Germline V CDR1 and CDR2: MNHEY, SVGAGI. The CDR3 loop is CASSLGQGLGYTF. The CDR3 DNA sequence: TGTGCCAGCAGCCTTGGACAGGGCCTCGGCTACACCTTC.

The chain uses TRBV2 and TRBJ2-1; the match to TRBD2 covers 7 bases. Trimming at V came to 3 bases and at J to 4 bases, leaving 6 bases not matched to a gene. The V gene's germline CDR1 is SNHLY and CDR2 FYNNEI. The CDR3 is 15 residues long. CDR3: CASSEPTSVYNEQFF. CDR3 nucleotides: TGTGCCAGCAGTGAGCCCACTAGCGTTTACAATGAGCAGTTCTTC.

This clonotype was detected only a few times. J is TRBJ1-5 and V is TRBV6-2 or TRBV6-3, with D unresolved. The CDR3 loop spans 12 amino acids. The ends were cut back, 5 bases at V and 5 bases at J, with 7 bases in the middle. From germline, CDR1 is MNHEY and CDR2 SVGEGT. The CDR3 protein is CASSTNYQPQHF. CDR3 nucleotide sequence: TGTGCCAGCAGTACAAATTATCAGCCCCAGCATTTT.

This clonotype has more than one count but fewer than ten. V gene TRBV28 combines with J gene TRBJ1-5; D is possibly TRBD1 (5 bases). This CDR3 is built from 15 residues. The germline V gene has CDR1 MDHEN and CDR2 SYDVKM. V was pared by 5 bases and J by 0 bases, with 11 bases between. Here the CDR3 reads CASSPDGHSNQPQHF. In nucleotides, the CDR3 is TGTGCCAGCAGTCCGGACGGACATAGCAATCAGCCCCAGCATTTT.

This clonotype came up many times. The genes are TRBV5-1 and TRBJ2-7; D unresolved. The germline CDR1 and CDR2 sequences are SGHRS and YFSETQ. CDR3 length equals 14 residues. V dropped 0 bases and J dropped 3 bases, with 10 bases sitting between them. In DNA, the CDR3 is TGCGCCAGCAGCTTGGATCCGGGTTTCTACGAGCAGTACGTC. Its translation is CASSLDPGFYEQYV.

The chain is built from TRBV20-1 and TRBJ1-5; D not resolved. With 0 bases removed from V and 4 bases from J, the gap between germline ends came to 10 bases. CDR3 length: 14 amino acids. Germline V CDR1 and CDR2: DFQATT, SNEGSKA (reference sequence). The CDR3 reads CSARDLRVNQPQHF. CDR3 sequence (DNA): TGCAGTGCTAGAGATCTAAGGGTTAATCAGCCCCAGCATTTT.

V gene TRBV24-1 combines with J gene TRBJ2-2, with D perhaps matching TRBD1 (5 bases). Between the trimmed V and J ends, which lost 9 bases and 5 bases, there was a span of 9 bases. The CDR3 runs to 12 residues. The germline gives CDR1 KGHDR, CDR2 SFDVKD. The DNA of the CDR3 is TGTGCCACCGGGGCCGCGACCGGGGAGCTGTTTTTT. Translation: CATGAATGELFF.

This clonotype was counted ten times or more. V and J are TRBV7-8 and TRBJ2-1; 9 bases are shared with TRBD1. Germline CDR1 SGHVS, CDR2 FQNEAQ. With V trimmed by 3 bases and J by 7 bases, 1 base remained unmatched. The CDR3 is 13 residues long. The CDR3 sequence is CASSFDRGNEQFF. The CDR3, as DNA: TGTGCCAGCAGCTTTGACAGGGGGAATGAGCAGTTCTTC.

This clonotype was seen repeatedly, ten times or more. This rearrangement joins TRBV7-2 to TRBJ1-6; a possible D gene is TRBD1 (5 bases). Germline V gene lookup returns CDR1 SGHTA and CDR2 FQGNSA. The V and J ends lost 5 bases and 8 bases respectively, with 13 bases between them. The CDR3 is 14 residues long. The CDR3 DNA reads as TGTGCCAGCAGCCGACCTAGAGGGGATTCACCCCTCCACTTT. This codes for CASSRPRGDSPLHF.

This clonotype was observed many times. V usage is TRBV4-2 and J usage is TRBJ1-2; D is unresolved. CDR1 LGHNA and CDR2 YNFKEQ come from the germline V gene. Deletions cut 1 base from V and 4 bases from J, with 13 bases between. The CDR3 consists of 15 residues. In nucleotides, the CDR3 is TGTGCCAGCAGCCAAGTAGAGGGCGGAAGCTATGGCTACACCTTC. Its protein is CASSQVEGGSYGYTF.

There are a few counts of this clonotype. This may be a read error, as it is one base from a much larger clone. The chain joins TRBV15 to TRBJ1-1; D is perhaps TRBD1 (5 bases). V dropped 0 bases and J dropped 1 base, with 6 bases sitting between them. Germline-derived CDR1 and CDR2 are LNHNV and YYDKDF (reference sequence). The CDR3 has 14 amino acids. The CDR3 here is CATSRDRGNTEAFF. CDR3 sequence (DNA): TGTGCCACCAGCAGAGATAGGGGGAACACTGAAGCTTTCTTT.

This clonotype has a count of ten or more. The chain has TRBV6-6 and TRBJ2-7; D gene uncertain. Trimming shortened V by 7 bases and J by 3 bases, and 13 bases separated the two germline ends. CDR1 and CDR2 (germline): MNHNY, SVGAGI (reference sequence). The CDR3 spans 13 residues. This CDR3 is CASKVGESYEQYF. The DNA of the CDR3 is TGTGCCAGCAAGGTGGGTGAAAGCTACGAGCAGTACTTC.

This clonotype was seen ten or more times. The J gene is TRBJ2-2, the V gene TRBV7-9; no firm D call. The germline V gene encodes CDR1 SEHNR and CDR2 FQNEAQ (reference sequence). V lost 5 bases to trimming and J lost 4 bases, with 8 bases between them. CDR3 size: 13 residues. The CDR3 here is CASSPPGTGELFF. The CDR3 coding sequence is TGTGCCAGCAGCCCACCGGGCACCGGGGAGCTGTTTTTT.

This clonotype was recorded only once. This chain connects TRBV2 to TRBJ2-5; D could derive from TRBD1 or TRBD2 (5 bases each). The CDR3 consists of 15 residues. Trimming took 4 bases from V and 0 from J, leaving 12 bases between them. CDR1 and CDR2 (germline): SNHLY, FYNNEI. The CDR3 reads CASSGRDGHQETQYF. In nucleotides, the CDR3 is TGTGCCAGCAGTGGCAGGGACGGACACCAAGAGACCCAGTACTTC.